This T cell receptor beta chain was observed in a study of post-analysis software for immune sequencing data. Comment on this clonotype: Its antigen is as yet unknown.

The study's findings and limits: Analysis by F measure revealed that same-batch samples clustered strongly together. Comparison with controls showed significantly lower normalized Chao1 diversity in multiple sclerosis patients. The five TRBV segments detected at higher frequency in patients than in controls included TRBV5-6, TRBV5-1 and TRBV20-1.

This CDR3 is 15 amino acids long. Germline CDR1 is ENHRY and CDR2 is SYGVKD. V lost 11 bases, J lost 3 bases, and 14 bases stayed unmatched. TCR beta libraries were prepared from cDNA with unique molecular identifiers. TCRdb processed the PCR reads anew with MiXCR; each CDR3 protein has one entry. Of approximately 440,000 distinct CDR3 sequences listed, approximately 45% are singletons. The TCR originated in a girl between 10 and 17 years old with multiple sclerosis. The sample taken for sequencing was blood. The rearrangement joins TRBV10-3 to TRBJ1-1; 8 bases map to TRBD1. CDR3 bases: TGTGCCGTAGGACAGGGTTCTTTCGAGGACACTGAAGCTTTCTTT. Protein: CAVGQGSFEDTEAFF.